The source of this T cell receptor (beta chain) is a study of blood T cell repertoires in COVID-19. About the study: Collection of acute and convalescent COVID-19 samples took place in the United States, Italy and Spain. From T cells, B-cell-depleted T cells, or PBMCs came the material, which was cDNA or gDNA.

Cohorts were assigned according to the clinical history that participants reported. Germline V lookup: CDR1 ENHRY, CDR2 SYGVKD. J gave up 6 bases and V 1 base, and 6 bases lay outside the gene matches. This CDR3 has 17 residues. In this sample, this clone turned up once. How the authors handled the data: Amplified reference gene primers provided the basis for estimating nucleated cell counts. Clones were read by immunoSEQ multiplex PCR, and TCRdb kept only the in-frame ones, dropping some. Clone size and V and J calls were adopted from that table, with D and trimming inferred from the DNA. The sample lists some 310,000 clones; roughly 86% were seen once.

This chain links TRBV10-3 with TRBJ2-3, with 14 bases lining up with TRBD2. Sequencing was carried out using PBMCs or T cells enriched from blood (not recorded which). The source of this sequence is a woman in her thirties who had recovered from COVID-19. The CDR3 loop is CAISEWGTSGRADTQYF. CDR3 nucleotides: TGTGCCATCAGTGAGTGGGGGACTAGCGGGAGAGCGGATACGCAGTATTTT.